These T cell receptor beta chains were read from a single sample in a study of T cells in Graves' hyperthyroidism and ophthalmopathy. One entry per CDR3 protein, called by TCRdb with MiXCR from the multiplex PCR reads. Here the sample spans around 600,000 distinct CDR3 sequences, more than 14% being singletons. Sequenced input: blood. These receptors were obtained from a woman aged 45-65 years with Graves' ophthalmopathy. The CDR3 runs from the conserved cysteine through the conserved F or W. Fields, in order: clone size, J gene, V gene, D gene, CDR3 length, CDR3 DNA, CDR3 protein. A D gene is named only where the DNA matches it firmly. A clone size is listed for some rows: how often the clone was seen (once, few, many), or a class if it is expanded.

NA	TRBJ2-5	TRBV24-1	TRBD2	14	TGTGCCACCAGTGACCGGACTAGCCCAGAGACCCAGTACTTC	CATSDRTSPETQYF
few	TRBJ2-1	TRBV7-9	TRBD2	15	TGTGCCAGCAGCCTAGCGGGAGGGCTCGGCAATGAGCAGTTCTTC	CASSLAGGLGNEQFF
few	TRBJ2-7	TRBV5-4	NA	9	TGTGCCACCCCGTACGAGCAGTACTTC	CATPYEQYF
many	TRBJ1-5	TRBV7-8	NA	12	TGTGCCAGCAGCCTTTGGACTGGGCCCCAGCATTTT	CASSLWTGPQHF
many	TRBJ2-5	TRBV7-2	NA	13	TGTGCCAGCAGCTCGCAGATTCAAGAGACCCAGTACTTC	CASSSQIQETQYF
many	TRBJ1-5	TRBV28	NA	12	TGTGCCAGCAGATACAGGGTTCAGCCCCAGCATTTT	CASRYRVQPQHF
many	TRBJ2-1	TRBV3-1	NA	12	TGTGCCAGCAGCCTTACCAGGGATGAGCAGTTCTTC	CASSLTRDEQFF
many	TRBJ1-1	TRBV2	NA	15	TGTGCCAGCAGTGAAGCCAAGCCTTACATCACTGAAGCTTTCTTT	CASSEAKPYITEAFF
many	TRBJ2-7	TRBV12-3/TRBV12-4	NA	13	TGTGCCAGCAGTTTAGGGACAGACACCGAGCAGTACTTC	CASSLGTDTEQYF
many	TRBJ1-1	TRBV5-8	NA	15	TGTGCCAGCAGCGTGTACAGGGATATTAACACTGAAGCTTTCTTT	CASSVYRDINTEAFF
NA	TRBJ1-1	TRBV7-2	TRBD1	13	TGTGCCAGCAGCCTAAGACAGGGCGTCGAAGCTTTCTTT	CASSLRQGVEAFF
many	TRBJ2-5	TRBV20-1	NA	13	TGCAGTGCTAGTCGCCAGTTATGGGAGACCCAGTACTTC	CSASRQLWETQYF
few	TRBJ1-2	TRBV20-1	TRBD1	12	TGCAGTGCTGGGACAGGGGATTGGGGCTACACCTTC	CSAGTGDWGYTF
NA	TRBJ2-1	TRBV11-1	NA	15	TGTGCCAGCAGCCAAGATTCGGCTAGCTGGAATGAGCAGTTCTTC	CASSQDSASWNEQFF
many	TRBJ2-1	TRBV18	NA	13	TGTGCCAGCTCACCACGGGTAGGGAATGAGCAGTTCTTC	CASSPRVGNEQFF
many	TRBJ2-3	TRBV7-6	TRBD2	18	TGTGCCAGCAGCTTAGCCAGGTCTAGCGGGAGGGTCCCAGATACGCAGTATTTT	CASSLARSSGRVPDTQYF
many	TRBJ2-3	TRBV7-2	TRBD2	16	TGTGCCAGCAGCTCGGGACTAGCGGGAGATACAGATACGCAGTATTTT	CASSSGLAGDTDTQYF
NA	TRBJ2-7	TRBV7-2	TRBD2	15	TGTGCCAGCAGCTTGGGCGGGGGGGGGGGGTACGAGCAGTACTTC	CASSLGGGGGYEQYF
few	TRBJ1-4	TRBV6-1	NA	13	TGTGCCAGCAGACAGGGAGGCGGGGAAAAACTGTTTTTT	CASRQGGGEKLFF
once	TRBJ2-5	TRBV12-3/TRBV12-4	NA	13	TGTGCCAGCAGTCAGTCAGGCCCAGAGACCCAGTACTTC	CASSQSGPETQYF
many	TRBJ2-5	TRBV2	TRBD2	13	TGTGCCAGCAGGTCTAGCGGGGAGGCGGCCCAGTACTTC	CASRSSGEAAQYF
NA	TRBJ2-1	TRBV20-1	TRBD2	15	TGCAGTGGGGTTAGCGGGAGCGAATCCTACAATGAGCAGTTCTTC	CSGVSGSESYNEQFF
many	TRBJ2-3	TRBV7-9	TRBD2	15	TGTGCCAGCAGCCGCAGACTAGCGGGAGAAGATACGCAGTATTTT	CASSRRLAGEDTQYF
many	TRBJ1-5	TRBV11-2	NA	13	TGTGCCAGCAGCTTAGATCGTAATCAGCCCCAGCATTTT	CASSLDRNQPQHF
many	TRBJ2-1	TRBV6-2/TRBV6-3	TRBD2	16	TGTGCCATCGACCCTACGGGGGGGGAACCCTACAATGAGCAGTTCTTC	CAIDPTGGEPYNEQFF
many	TRBJ2-5	TRBV20-1	NA	12	TGCAGTGCTAGACTGGGGGAGGAGACCCAGTACTTC	CSARLGEETQYF
many	TRBJ2-3	TRBV12-3/TRBV12-4	NA	12	TGTGCCAGCAGTTTGGAAGGAGATACGCAGTATTTT	CASSLEGDTQYF
NA	TRBJ1-2	TRBV5-4	TRBD1	15	TGTGCCAGCAGCTTACGACAGGGAGCTAACTATGGCTACACCTTC	CASSLRQGANYGYTF
few	TRBJ2-1	TRBV29-1	TRBD2	15	TGCAGCGTTGGGGGACTAGCGGGATTCGTTAAGGAGCAGTTCTTC	CSVGGLAGFVKEQFF
few	TRBJ1-1	TRBV29-1	NA	11	TGCAGCGCTGATCTGAACACTGAAGCTTTCTTT	CSADLNTEAFF
many	TRBJ2-3	TRBV18	TRBD1	15	TGTGCCAGCTCGACCGGGACAGGGGGGACAGATACGCAGTATTTT	CASSTGTGGTDTQYF
NA	TRBJ1-5	TRBV28	TRBD1	16	TGTGCCAGCAGTCCGCCGACAGGGAATAGCAATCAGCCCCAGCATTTT	CASSPPTGNSNQPQHF
many	TRBJ2-2	TRBV7-9	NA	14	TGTGCCAGCAGCTTAGTTTCGGGCACCGGGGAGCTGTTTTTT	CASSLVSGTGELFF
many	TRBJ1-5	TRBV30	TRBD1	15	TGTGCCTGGGAGTCCGGGACAGGGCCGCGTCAGCCCCAGCATTTT	CAWESGTGPRQPQHF
few	TRBJ2-1	TRBV10-3	TRBD2	16	TGTGCCATCAGTGAGTCGACTAGCGGGGGGAGCAATGAGCAGTTCTTC	CAISESTSGGSNEQFF
many	TRBJ1-2	TRBV6-1	TRBD1	16	TGTGCCAGCAGTTCCGGGACAGGGCTCCCAAAATCCGGCTACACCTTC	CASSSGTGLPKSGYTF
many	TRBJ2-2	TRBV28	TRBD1	15	TGTGCCAGCAGGACGGGACAGGGATTGACCGGGGAGCTGTTTTTT	CASRTGQGLTGELFF
many	TRBJ2-7	TRBV7-9	NA	14	TGTGCCAGCAGCTTAGCGAACGCTTTCGGAGAGCAGTACTTC	CASSLANAFGEQYF
NA	TRBJ2-5	TRBV5-4	NA	15	TGTGCCAGCAGCTCCTGGGGTGGGGCAGGCGAGACCCAGTACTTC	CASSSWGGAGETQYF
NA	TRBJ2-2	TRBV29-1	NA	14	TGCAGCGTTGAAGTCGGGGGTTACACCGGGGAGCTGTTTTTT	CSVEVGGYTGELFF
many	TRBJ2-5	TRBV6-6	TRBD2	16	TGTGCCAGCAGTTACCTCAGGGTAGCGGGACAAGAGACCCAGTACTTC	CASSYLRVAGQETQYF
NA	TRBJ1-2	TRBV11-1	NA	14	TGTGCCAGCAGCCCGACGGTCAGTACCAATGGCTGCACCTTC	CASSPTVSTNGCTF
NA	TRBJ2-3	TRBV7-9	NA	14	TGTGCCAGCAGCGCCTGGGACTTCTCAGATACGCAGTATTTT	CASSAWDFSDTQYF
few	TRBJ2-7	TRBV6-1	NA	12	TGTGCCAGCAGAAACGACAAATACGAGCAGTACTTC	CASRNDKYEQYF
many	TRBJ2-1	TRBV11-3	TRBD2	15	TGTGCCAGCAGCTTAGGGGGCGGGAGGGTGAATGAGCAGTTCTTC	CASSLGGGRVNEQFF
many	TRBJ2-7	TRBV2	NA	12	TGTGCCAGCAGTGGACACAACTACGAGCAGTACTTC	CASSGHNYEQYF
many	TRBJ1-2	TRBV2	NA	15	TGTGCCAGCAGTGAAGCGGGGGCGGGGCTTTATGGCTACACCTTC	CASSEAGAGLYGYTF
few	TRBJ2-7	TRBV6-2/TRBV6-3	TRBD2	14	TGTGCCAGCACCGACGGGGGGGGTTCCTACGAGCAGTACTTC	CASTDGGGSYEQYF
few	TRBJ2-7	TRBV6-2/TRBV6-3	NA	13	TGTGCCAGCATGCGCAGGAGCTCCTACGAGCAGTACTTC	CASMRRSSYEQYF
few	TRBJ2-1	TRBV27	TRBD2	17	TGTGCCAGCAGTTTACTATCCGGGACTAGCGGTTACAATGAGCAGTTCTTC	CASSLLSGTSGYNEQFF
NA	TRBJ2-5	TRBV20-1	NA	14	TGCAGTGCTAGCGGGAGAGCCGCCCAAGAGACCCAGTACTTC	CSASGRAAQETQYF
few	TRBJ2-4	TRBV29-1	NA	15	TGCAGCGTTGGGTGGTTTGACGGGAATAAAAACATTCAGTACTTC	CSVGWFDGNKNIQYF
few	TRBJ2-5	TRBV14	NA	14	TGTGCCAGCAGCCCCTTTTTAGCTCAAGGGACCCAGTACTTC	CASSPFLAQGTQYF
many	TRBJ2-5	TRBV12-3/TRBV12-4	TRBD2	14	TGTGCCAGCAGTTTCAGCGGGAGAGAGGAGACCCAGTACTTC	CASSFSGREETQYF
many	TRBJ2-1	TRBV2	TRBD1	15	TGTGCCAGCAGGGAACAGGGGGTTCCCTACAATGAGCAGTTCTTC	CASREQGVPYNEQFF
few	TRBJ1-5	TRBV20-1	TRBD1	13	TGCAGTGCGGTACAGGGGGTTCTTCAGCCCCAGCATTTT	CSAVQGVLQPQHF